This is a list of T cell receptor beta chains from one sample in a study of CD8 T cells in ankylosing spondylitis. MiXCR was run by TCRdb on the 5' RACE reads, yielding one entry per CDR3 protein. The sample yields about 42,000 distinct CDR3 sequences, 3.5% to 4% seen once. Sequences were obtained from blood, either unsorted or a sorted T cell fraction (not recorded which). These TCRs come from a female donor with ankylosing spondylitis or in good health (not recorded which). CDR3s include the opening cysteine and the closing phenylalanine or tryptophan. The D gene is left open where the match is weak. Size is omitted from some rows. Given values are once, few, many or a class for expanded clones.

cdr3_aa: CASSRDRLTGELFF
cdr3_nt: TGTGCCAGCAGCCGCGACAGACTCACCGGGGAGCTGTTTTTT
v_call: TRBV9
cdr3_length: 14
d_call: -
j_call: TRBJ2-2
clone_size: many

cdr3_aa: CASSVGQGGSYGYTF
cdr3_nt: TGTGCCAGCAGCGTAGGACAGGGGGGAAGTTATGGCTACACCTTC
v_call: TRBV9
cdr3_length: 15
d_call: TRBD1
j_call: TRBJ1-2
clone_size: many

cdr3_aa: CASSVGRQSSYEQYF
cdr3_nt: TGTGCCAGCAGCGTAGGGAGACAGAGCTCCTACGAGCAGTACTTC
v_call: TRBV9
cdr3_length: 15
d_call: -
j_call: TRBJ2-7
clone_size: many

cdr3_aa: CASSVAPQAVMDTEAFF
cdr3_nt: TGTGCCAGCAGCGTAGCCCCCCAGGCGGTCATGGACACTGAAGCTTTCTTT
v_call: TRBV9
cdr3_length: 17
d_call: -
j_call: TRBJ1-1
clone_size: many

cdr3_aa: CASSVAPGLAVDTQYF
cdr3_nt: TGTGCCAGCAGCGTTGCCCCCGGACTAGCAGTGGATACGCAGTATTTT
v_call: TRBV9
cdr3_length: 16
d_call: TRBD2
j_call: TRBJ2-3
clone_size: many

cdr3_aa: CASSGVHGELFF
cdr3_nt: TGTGCCAGCAGCGGTGTTCACGGGGAGCTGTTTTTT
v_call: TRBV9
cdr3_length: 12
d_call: -
j_call: TRBJ2-2
clone_size: many

cdr3_aa: CASSSRGDRGYGELFF
cdr3_nt: TGTGCCAGCAGCAGTAGGGGGGACAGGGGTTACGGGGAGCTGTTTTTT
v_call: TRBV9
cdr3_length: 16
d_call: TRBD1
j_call: TRBJ2-2
clone_size: -

cdr3_aa: CASSQPDRDYGYTF
cdr3_nt: TGTGCCAGCAGCCAGCCGGACAGGGACTATGGCTACACCTTC
v_call: TRBV9
cdr3_length: 14
d_call: TRBD1
j_call: TRBJ1-2
clone_size: medium-sized

cdr3_aa: CASSKAGQGNQPQHF
cdr3_nt: TGTGCCAGCAGCAAAGCAGGGCAGGGCAATCAGCCCCAGCATTTT
v_call: TRBV21-1
cdr3_length: 15
d_call: -
j_call: TRBJ1-5
clone_size: many

cdr3_aa: CASSVLAGGEQFF
cdr3_nt: TGTGCCAGCAGCGTACTAGCGGGGGGCGAGCAGTTCTTC
v_call: TRBV9
cdr3_length: 13
d_call: TRBD2
j_call: TRBJ2-1
clone_size: many

cdr3_aa: CASSVEGASGANVLTF
cdr3_nt: TGTGCCAGCAGCGTAGAAGGGGCCTCTGGGGCCAACGTCCTGACTTTC
v_call: TRBV9
cdr3_length: 16
d_call: -
j_call: TRBJ2-6
clone_size: many

cdr3_aa: CASSVATRARETQYF
cdr3_nt: TGTGCCAGCAGCGTAGCCACTAGAGCACGGGAGACCCAGTACTTC
v_call: TRBV9
cdr3_length: 15
d_call: -
j_call: TRBJ2-5
clone_size: many

cdr3_aa: CASSERDRNNSPLHF
cdr3_nt: TGTGCCAGCAGCGAGAGGGACAGGAATAATTCACCCCTCCACTTT
v_call: TRBV9
cdr3_length: 15
d_call: TRBD1
j_call: TRBJ1-6
clone_size: many

cdr3_aa: CARGGQGEATEAFF
cdr3_nt: TGCGCCAGGGGGGGGCAGGGGGAGGCAACTGAAGCTTTCTTT
v_call: TRBV10-2
cdr3_length: 14
d_call: TRBD1
j_call: TRBJ1-1
clone_size: -

cdr3_aa: CASSVGAGSMNTEAFF
cdr3_nt: TGTGCCAGCAGCGTAGGGGCAGGGAGTATGAACACTGAAGCTTTCTTT
v_call: TRBV9
cdr3_length: 16
d_call: -
j_call: TRBJ1-1
clone_size: many

cdr3_aa: CASTLSGGGARTGELFF
cdr3_nt: TGTGCCAGCACTCTCTCCGGCGGGGGGGCCCGCACCGGGGAGCTGTTTTTT
v_call: TRBV9
cdr3_length: 17
d_call: TRBD2
j_call: TRBJ2-2
clone_size: many

cdr3_aa: CATSEHSYCAGDTIYF
cdr3_nt: TGTGCCACCAGTGAGCACTCATATTGTGCAGGGGACACCATATATTTT
v_call: TRBV24-1
cdr3_length: 16
d_call: -
j_call: TRBJ1-3
clone_size: medium-sized

cdr3_aa: CASSAKGRDTEAFF
cdr3_nt: TGTGCCAGCAGCGCCAAGGGGCGAGACACTGAAGCTTTCTTT
v_call: TRBV9
cdr3_length: 14
d_call: -
j_call: TRBJ1-1
clone_size: many

cdr3_aa: CASSTEPGLAGSYNEQFF
cdr3_nt: TGTGCCAGCAGCACCGAACCGGGACTAGCGGGGAGTTACAATGAGCAGTTCTTC
v_call: TRBV9
cdr3_length: 18
d_call: TRBD2
j_call: TRBJ2-1
clone_size: many

cdr3_aa: CASSVGAGGSYEQYF
cdr3_nt: TGTGCCAGCAGCGTAGGAGCCGGGGGCTCCTACGAGCAGTACTTC
v_call: TRBV9
cdr3_length: 15
d_call: -
j_call: TRBJ2-7
clone_size: many

cdr3_aa: CASSQSSGGKSNEQFF
cdr3_nt: TGTGCCAGCAGTCAAAGTAGCGGGGGGAAATCCAATGAGCAGTTCTTC
v_call: TRBV9
cdr3_length: 16
d_call: TRBD2
j_call: TRBJ2-1
clone_size: many

cdr3_aa: CASSFRLRDTQYF
cdr3_nt: TGTGCCAGCAGCTTCCGACTCCGGGATACGCAGTATTTT
v_call: TRBV9
cdr3_length: 13
d_call: -
j_call: TRBJ2-3
clone_size: many

cdr3_aa: CASSVILAGELFF
cdr3_nt: TGTGCCAGCAGCGTAATTCTCGCCGGGGAGCTGTTTTTT
v_call: TRBV9
cdr3_length: 13
d_call: -
j_call: TRBJ2-2
clone_size: many